This T cell receptor (beta chain) was observed in a study of CD8 T cells in Susac syndrome. Study results and limitations: The CD4+ T cell repertoires from Susac syndrome exhibited no clonal expansion.

An amount of RNA that ranged from roughly 0.45 to 1 ug was reverse transcribed with random hexamers. TCRdb reprocessed the immunoSEQ multiplex PCR reads via MiXCR and lists one record per CDR3 protein. The table records about 240,000 distinct CDR3 sequences, 90% to 97% of them present only once. As for this clonotype: What it recognizes is unknown.

Germline CDR1 is MGHRA and CDR2 is YSYEKL. CDR3 size: 13 residues. V lost 5 bases and J 2 bases, leaving 9 bases between the germline ends. The V call is TRBV4-1, the J call TRBJ1-2, with D unclear. The sample was CD4+ T cells from PBMCs. The source is a human donor with Susac syndrome. CDR3 nucleotide sequence: TGCGCCAGCAGCAGCCGGGAAAACTATGGCTACACCTTC. Translation: CASSSRENYGYTF.